This passage covers 26 T cell receptor beta chains from one sample sequenced in a study of T cells after yellow fever vaccination. TCRdb used MiXCR to reprocess the 5' RACE reads, holding one entry per CDR3 protein. The data contain 280,000 or so distinct CDR3 sequences, 8.7% of them singletons. Sequencing was performed on CD4+ T cells sorted from PBMCs, taken 5 days after the yellow fever booster vaccination. The receptor source for this set is a man between 18 and 35 years old who received the YFV17D yellow fever vaccine.

This clonotype was found many times. V and J are TRBV4-3 and TRBJ2-1; 12 bases are shared with TRBD2. This CDR3 spans 17 amino acids. Germline lookup yields CDR1 LGHNA and CDR2 YSLEER. The junction had 12 bases not matched to a gene; V was cut back by 3 bases and J by 9 bases. CDR3 protein: CASSHARLAGGPGEQFF. The CDR3 coding sequence is TGCGCCAGCAGCCATGCCCGTCTAGCGGGGGGGCCAGGTGAGCAGTTCTTC.

This chain joins TRBV4-3 and TRBJ2-5; 10 nucleotides line up with TRBD1. In germline, CDR1 is LGHNA, CDR2 YSLEER. CDR3 length: 17 amino acids. V shed 3 bases and J 1 base; nucleotides not matched to a gene: 8. In nucleotides, the CDR3 is TGCGCCAGCAGCCAGAACGCCGGGACAGGGGTCCAAGAGACCCAGTACTTC. The encoded protein is CASSQNAGTGVQETQYF.

This clonotype has more than one count but fewer than ten. J is TRBJ1-3 and V is TRBV7-9, with a tentative D call TRBD1 (6 bases). The V end lost 5 bases, the J end lost 4 bases, and 12 bases lay between the germline ends. From germline, CDR1 is SEHNR and CDR2 FQNEAQ (reference sequence). The CDR3 length is 14 residues. CDR3 sequence (DNA): TGTGCCAGCAGCCGGACAGCGGGAGGAAACACCATATATTTT. It codes for CASSRTAGGNTIYF.

This chain joins TRBV27 and TRBJ2-3; D could derive from TRBD1 or TRBD2 (6 bases each). Germline V CDR1 and CDR2: MNHEY, SMNVEV (reference sequence). There are 12 residues in the CDR3. Trimming removed 1 base from V and 9 bases from J, with 8 bases in between. The chain's CDR3 is CASSLFGGTQYF. The CDR3 DNA is TGTGCCAGCAGTTTATTCGGGGGCACGCAGTATTTT.

This clonotype was seen a handful of times. J is TRBJ1-4 and V is TRBV4-1; D is uncertain. The CDR3 runs 13 residues. Germline assignment: CDR1 MGHRA and CDR2 YSYEKL. Trimming left V 0 bases short and J 10 bases short, with 9 bases between. CDR3 in amino acids: CASSQESKGKLFF. For the CDR3, the DNA is TGCGCCAGCAGCCAAGAGTCCAAGGGAAAACTGTTTTTT.

V is TRBV5-1 and J is TRBJ2-1; D gene unclear. Trimming pared 4 bases from V and 1 base from J, leaving 9 bases between. This CDR3 contains 14 residues. Germline values: CDR1 SGHRS, CDR2 YFSETQ. The DNA for the CDR3 is TGCGCCAGCAGCCTCGCAGAGTCCTACAATGAGCAGTTCTTC. It translates to CASSLAESYNEQFF.

This clonotype was seen repeatedly, ten times or more. The V call is TRBV29-1, the J call TRBJ1-2, with D perhaps TRBD1 (6 bases). The length of the CDR3 is 12 residues. Per the germline V gene, CDR1 is SQVTM and CDR2 is ANQGSEA. V was trimmed by 2 bases and J by 7 bases, leaving 11 bases between them. The CDR3 here is CSVESGGGGYTF. In nucleotides, the CDR3 is TGCAGCGTTGAAAGCGGGGGCGGTGGCTACACCTTC.

The chain joins TRBV20-1 to TRBJ2-4; D is uncertain. The germline CDR1 and CDR2 sequences are DFQATT and SNEGSKA (reference sequence). V was trimmed by 3 bases and J by 12 bases, leaving 12 bases between them. The CDR3 is made up of 11 amino acids. The CDR3 is CSASVGAHQYF. In nucleotides, the CDR3 is TGCAGTGCTAGTGTGGGTGCGCATCAGTACTTC.

This clonotype was observed a handful of times. The gene calls are TRBV9 and TRBJ1-6; D ambiguous. The CDR3 length is 13 residues. Germline V gene data show CDR1 as SGDLS and CDR2 as YYNGEE. Trimming pared 0 bases from V and 11 bases from J, leaving 9 bases between. DNA of the CDR3: TGTGCCAGCAGCGTAGATGCGATTACACCCCTCCACTTT. Translation: CASSVDAITPLHF.

At least ten counts were recorded for this clonotype. The rearrangement links TRBV7-2 to TRBJ1-2; the D gene is possibly TRBD1 (6 bases). Per the germline V gene, CDR1 is SGHTA and CDR2 is FQGNSA. V was cut by 1 base and J by 8 bases, with 14 bases left in between. The CDR3 runs to 14 residues. The chain's CDR3 is CASSLVPGGMGYTF. The DNA for the CDR3 is TGTGCCAGCAGCTTAGTGCCTGGGGGCATGGGCTACACCTTC.

This clonotype has more than one count but fewer than ten. The chain combines TRBV7-8 with TRBJ2-7, with D unclear. V lost 1 base and J 2 bases, leaving 12 bases between the germline ends. Germline CDR1 is SGHVS and CDR2 is FQNEAQ. The CDR3 has 15 residues. CDR3 amino acids: CASSLVYSRTYEQYF. For the CDR3, the DNA is TGTGCCAGCAGCTTAGTTTACTCCAGAACCTACGAGCAGTACTTC.

This clonotype was seen repeatedly, ten times or more. The J gene is TRBJ2-5, the V gene TRBV5-5; TRBD2 aligns across 11 bases. The trim removed 4 bases at V and 4 bases at J, leaving 6 bases unmatched. The CDR3 has 15 residues. CDR1 and CDR2 from the germline V gene are SGHKS and YYEKEE (reference sequence). The CDR3 DNA sequence: TGTGCCAGCAGCCAGGGACTAGCGGTAGGAGAGACCCAGTACTTC. Translating gives CASSQGLAVGETQYF.

The rearrangement joins TRBV24-1 to TRBJ2-3, with D hard to call. Germline loops: CDR1 KGHDR, CDR2 SFDVKD. This CDR3 spans 17 amino acids. The germline V and J ends were trimmed by 6 bases and 2 bases, with 20 bases remaining between them. In DNA, the CDR3 is TGTGCCACCAGTACGCCATCAGAAGCCCCTTACACAGATACGCAGTATTTT. It encodes CATSTPSEAPYTDTQYF.

This clonotype was seen more than once but under ten times. The chain links TRBV7-9 to TRBJ1-1, with TRBD1 as a possible D gene (6 bases). Trimming stripped 0 bases from V and 6 bases from J, with 14 bases between. Germline V gene lookup returns CDR1 SEHNR and CDR2 FQNEAQ (reference sequence). The CDR3 is made up of 15 amino acids. CDR3 loop: CASSLARAGVAEAFF. The CDR3 nucleotides read TGTGCCAGCAGCTTAGCGCGCGCAGGGGTGGCTGAAGCTTTCTTT.

This clonotype appeared a few times. V usage is TRBV19 and J usage is TRBJ1-4, with TRBD1 matching 7 bases. V was pared by 6 bases and J by 5 bases, with 6 bases of the junction left unmatched. The germline CDR1 and CDR2 sequences are LNHDA and SQIVND (reference sequence). The CDR3 is made up of 14 amino acids. The CDR3 DNA reads TGTGCCAGTAGCCCTGACAGGGTAAATGAAAAACTGTTTTTT. It yields the protein CASSPDRVNEKLFF.

The table lists this clonotype with a few counts. V is TRBV5-1 and J is TRBJ2-2, with 7 bases matching TRBD1. Germline V gives CDR1 SGHRS, CDR2 YFSETQ. The CDR3 spans 14 residues. Losses at the gene ends were 1 base for V and 5 bases for J; bases not matched to a gene: 2. The CDR3 DNA reads as TGCGCCAGCAGCTTGAAACAGGGGACCGGGGAGCTGTTTTTT. It yields the protein CASSLKQGTGELFF. The full variable domain, in which reference TRBV5-1 and TRBJ2-2 provide the parts outside the CDR3, is KAGVTQTPRYLIKTRGQQVTLSCSPISGHRSVSWYQQTPGQGLQFLFEYFSETQRNKGNFPGRFSGRQFSNSRSEMNVSTLELGDSALYLCASSLKQGTGELFFGEGSRLTVL.

The rearrangement links TRBV7-9 to TRBJ2-3; D uncertain. This CDR3 region has 14 residues. Looked up from germline, CDR1 is SEHNR and CDR2 is FQNEAQ (reference sequence). Trimming pared 3 bases from V and 5 bases from J, leaving 12 bases between. The CDR3 reads CASSFGPPGDTQYF. The CDR3 DNA follows: TGTGCCAGCAGCTTTGGGCCCCCCGGAGATACGCAGTATTTT. Together with reference TRBV7-9 and TRBJ2-3, the CDR3 gives the full variable domain: DTGVSQNPRHKITKRGQNVTFRCDPISEHNRLYWYRQTLGQGPEFLTYFQNEAQLEKSRLLSDRFSAERPKGSFSTLEIQRTEQGDSAMYLCASSFGPPGDTQYFGPGTRLTVL.

The genes are TRBV4-1 and TRBJ1-6; tentative D call: TRBD1 (5 bases). V was cut by 4 bases and J by 10 bases, with 17 bases left in between. The CDR3 has 15 residues. Germline values: CDR1 MGHRA, CDR2 YSYEKL. The CDR3 DNA follows: TGCGCCAGCAGCCCCATAAAGAGGGGAAACTCACCCCTCCACTTT. Protein: CASSPIKRGNSPLHF.

This clonotype appeared many times. The chain employs TRBV27 and TRBJ2-2, with TRBD2 matching over 8 bases. CDR3 length equals 17 residues. Germline V gene lookup returns CDR1 MNHEY and CDR2 SMNVEV (reference sequence). V gave up 6 bases and J gave up 5 bases; unmatched junction bases: 14. CDR3 nucleotide sequence: TGTGCCAGCAGCGTACTAGCGGACACCCCGGGGACCGGGGAGCTGTTTTTT. Encoded protein: CASSVLADTPGTGELFF.

This clonotype was detected ten times or more. The V call is TRBV25-1, the J call TRBJ2-1; D perhaps matches TRBD1 (6 bases). The CDR3 consists of 15 residues. In germline, CDR1 is MGHDK, CDR2 SYGVNS. V lost 2 bases and J lost 5, with 13 bases in between. The CDR3 here is CASSEAQGVDNEQFF. DNA for the CDR3: TGTGCCAGCAGTGAAGCACAGGGCGTTGACAATGAGCAGTTCTTC.

This clonotype appeared a few times. The rearrangement joins TRBV10-3 to TRBJ2-3, with a possible D match to TRBD2 (6 bases). V was shortened by 7 bases and J by 5 bases, with 13 bases between the two germline ends. The length of the CDR3 is 13 residues. The germline V gene has CDR1 ENHRY and CDR2 SYGVKD. The CDR3 spells CAITLTSGDTQYF. The CDR3 region has the DNA TGTGCCATCACCCTGACTAGTGGAGATACGCAGTATTTT.

The gene calls are TRBV7-2 and TRBJ2-2, with D possibly TRBD1 on 6 matching bases. Looked up from germline, CDR1 is SGHTA and CDR2 is FQGNSA. The germline V and J ends were trimmed by 8 bases and 6 bases, with 16 bases remaining between them. This CDR3 is 14 amino acids long. The CDR3, as DNA: TGTGCCAGCGCAATCCCCCAGGGGTCCGGGGAGCTGTTTTTT. It yields the protein CASAIPQGSGELFF.

This clonotype has just a few counts. This rearrangement joins TRBV3-1 to TRBJ2-1; TRBD2 matches 11 bases. CDR3 length: 18 residues. CDR1 is LGHDT and CDR2 is YNNKEL in the germline V gene (reference sequence). Trimming took 0 bases from V and 2 from J; bases not matched to a gene: 6. The CDR3 nucleotides read TGTGCCAGCAGCCAAGAAGGGCTAGCGGGGGGACCCTACAATGAGCAGTTCTTC. It yields the protein CASSQEGLAGGPYNEQFF.

This chain connects TRBV24-1 to TRBJ2-5; 7 nucleotides line up with TRBD2. The J segment lost 4 bases and the V segment lost 5 bases, leaving 3 bases of the junction unmatched. The CDR3 sequence is 13 residues long. Looked up from germline, CDR1 is KGHDR and CDR2 is SFDVKD. CDR3 residues: CATSAPGGETQYF. The CDR3 nucleotides read TGTGCCACCAGTGCCCCGGGGGGAGAGACCCAGTACTTC.

The chain recombines TRBV6-5 with TRBJ2-7; 9 nucleotides line up with TRBD1. This CDR3 is built from 15 residues. The ends lost 3 bases at V and 4 bases at J; junction bases unmatched: 7. The germline gives CDR1 MNHEY, CDR2 SVGAGI. CDR3 DNA sequence: TGTGCCAGCAGTTATCTTGGGACAGGGCGATACGAGCAGTACTTC. Translation: CASSYLGTGRYEQYF.

This clonotype was observed many times. The chain combines TRBV29-1 with TRBJ1-2; D is unclear. Trimming took off 4 bases at V and 2 bases at J, with 14 bases between the two ends. CDR1 and CDR2 (germline): SQVTM, ANQGSEA. This CDR3 comprises 14 residues. The CDR3 spells CSVVAQETNYGYTF. CDR3 DNA sequence: TGCAGCGTTGTGGCGCAGGAAACAAACTATGGCTACACCTTC.